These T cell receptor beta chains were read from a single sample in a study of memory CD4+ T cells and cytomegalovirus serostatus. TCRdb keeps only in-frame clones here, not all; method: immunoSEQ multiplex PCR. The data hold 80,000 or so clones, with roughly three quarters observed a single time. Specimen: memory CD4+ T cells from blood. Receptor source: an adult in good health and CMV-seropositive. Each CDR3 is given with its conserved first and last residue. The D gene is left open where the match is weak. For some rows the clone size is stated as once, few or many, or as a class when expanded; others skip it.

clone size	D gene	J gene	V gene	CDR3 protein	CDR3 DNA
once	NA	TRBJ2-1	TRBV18	CASSPPVRGENEQFF	TGTGCCAGCTCGCCCCCGGTCCGGGGCGAAAATGAGCAGTTCTTC
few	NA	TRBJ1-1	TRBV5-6	CASSWDREAFF	TGTGCCAGCAGTTGGGACCGGGAAGCTTTCTTT
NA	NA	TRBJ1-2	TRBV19	CASSMRRDIYGYTF	TGTGCCAGTAGTATGAGACGGGACATCTATGGCTACACCTTC
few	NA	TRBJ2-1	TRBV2	CASILALPTYNEQFF	TGTGCCAGCATTCTGGCCCTGCCTACCTACAATGAGCAGTTCTTC
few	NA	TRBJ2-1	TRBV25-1	CASSGQRHNEQFF	TGTGCCAGCAGTGGACAGCGACACAATGAGCAGTTCTTC
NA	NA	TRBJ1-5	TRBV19	CASSPAGAQSQPQHF	TGTGCCAGTAGTCCTGCGGGGGCTCAAAGTCAGCCCCAGCATTTT
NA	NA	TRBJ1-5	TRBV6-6	CASSYSGGNQPQHF	TGTGCCAGCAGTTACTCGGGGGGAAATCAGCCCCAGCATTTT
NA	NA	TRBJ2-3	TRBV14	CASSQGRGTQYF	TGTGCCAGCAGCCAAGGGAGGGGTACGCAGTATTTT
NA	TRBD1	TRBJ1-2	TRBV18	CASSPGQDNYGYTF	TGTGCCAGCTCACCGGGACAGGATAACTATGGCTACACCTTC
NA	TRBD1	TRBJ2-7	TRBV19	CASSIRHSPGQGTRSYEQYF	TGTGCCAGTAGCATAAGACACAGTCCGGGACAGGGGACCAGGTCCTACGAGCAGTACTTC
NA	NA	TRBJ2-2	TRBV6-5	CASSYVGANTGELFF	TGTGCCAGCAGTTACGTGGGGGCGAACACCGGGGAGCTGTTTTTT
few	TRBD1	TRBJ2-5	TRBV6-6	CASSPPRQGPKETQYF	TGTGCCAGCAGTCCTCCCCGACAGGGGCCGAAAGAGACCCAGTACTTC
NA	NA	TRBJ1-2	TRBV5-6	CASSTGMELYGYTF	TGTGCCAGCAGCACTGGGATGGAGCTCTATGGCTACACCTTC
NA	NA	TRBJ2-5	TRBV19	CASEDPGTGQETQYF	TGTGCCAGTGAGGACCCGGGTACAGGGCAAGAGACCCAGTACTTC
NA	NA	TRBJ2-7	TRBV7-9	CASSLGVGTPYEQYF	TGTGCCAGCAGCTTAGGAGTTGGCACACCCTACGAGCAGTACTTC
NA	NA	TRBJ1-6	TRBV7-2	CASSLEGGDNSPLHF	TGTGCCAGCAGCTTAGAGGGGGGTGATAATTCACCCCTCCACTTT
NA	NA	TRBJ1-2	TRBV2	CASRLQGGSYGYTF	TGTGCCAGCAGACTACAGGGCGGGAGCTATGGCTACACCTTC
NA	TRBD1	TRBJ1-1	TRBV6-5	CASRRDREVPEAFF	TGTGCCAGCAGACGGGACAGGGAAGTCCCTGAAGCTTTCTTT
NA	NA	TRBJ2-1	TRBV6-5	CASSQSGSNEQFF	TGTGCCAGCAGCCAATCGGGTTCCAATGAGCAGTTCTTC
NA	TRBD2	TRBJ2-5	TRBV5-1	CASSLFLAGETQYF	TGCGCCAGCAGCTTGTTTCTAGCGGGAGAGACCCAGTACTTC
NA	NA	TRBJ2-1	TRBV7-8	CASSKDTGTQPNNEQFF	TGTGCCAGCAGCAAAGACACCGGGACCCAGCCCAACAATGAGCAGTTCTTC
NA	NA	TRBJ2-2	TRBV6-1	CASSRQGGNTGELFF	TGTGCCAGCAGCAGGCAGGGGGGGAACACCGGGGAGCTGTTTTTT
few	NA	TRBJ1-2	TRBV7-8	CASSLVSLGGYTF	TGTGCCAGCAGCCTCGTTAGTTTAGGTGGCTACACCTTC
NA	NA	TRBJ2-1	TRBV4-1	CASSLPRGGTGYEQFF	TGCGCCAGCAGCCTACCTCGAGGGGGAACGGGGTATGAGCAGTTCTTC
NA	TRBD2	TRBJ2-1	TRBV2	CASMTSGSQGEQFF	TGTGCCAGCATGACTAGCGGGTCTCAGGGTGAGCAGTTCTTC
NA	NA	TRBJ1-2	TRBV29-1	CSVEARAYYGYTF	TGCAGCGTTGAAGCCAGGGCCTACTATGGCTACACCTTC
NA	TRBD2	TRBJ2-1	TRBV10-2	CASSLAGGDNEQFF	TGCGCCAGCAGCCTAGCGGGAGGGGACAATGAGCAGTTCTTC
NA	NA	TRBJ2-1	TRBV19	CASSIAGNEQFF	TGTGCCAGTAGTATAGCCGGCAATGAGCAGTTCTTC
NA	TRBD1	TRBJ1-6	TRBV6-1	CASSGLQGNSPLHF	TGTGCCAGCAGTGGATTACAGGGGAATTCACCCCTCCACTTT
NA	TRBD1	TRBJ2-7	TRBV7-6	CASSLDRGPYEQYF	TGTGCCAGCAGTCTCGACAGGGGGCCCTACGAGCAGTACTTC
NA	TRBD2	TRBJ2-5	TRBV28	CASSLASGGQETQYF	TGTGCCAGCAGTTTAGCTAGCGGGGGCCAAGAGACCCAGTACTTC
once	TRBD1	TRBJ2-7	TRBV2	CAGQGQGAVEQYF	TGTGCCGGACAGGGACAGGGAGCAGTCGAGCAGTACTTC
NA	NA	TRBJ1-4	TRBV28	CASSLGTVGGKLFF	TGTGCCAGCAGTCTCGGGACTGTTGGGGGAAAACTGTTTTTT
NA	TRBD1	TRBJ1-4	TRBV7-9	CASSHTGEGEKLFF	TGTGCCAGCAGCCATACAGGGGAAGGTGAAAAACTGTTTTTT
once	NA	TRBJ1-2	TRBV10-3	CAIKDRGYGYTF	TGTGCCATCAAAGATCGGGGCTATGGCTACACCTTC
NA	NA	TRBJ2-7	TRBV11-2	CASSLVLDEQYF	TGTGCCAGCAGCTTAGTTCTGGACGAGCAGTACTTC
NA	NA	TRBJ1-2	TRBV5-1	CASSLEGHSNYGYTF	TGCGCCAGCAGCTTGGAGGGACACTCTAACTATGGCTACACCTTC